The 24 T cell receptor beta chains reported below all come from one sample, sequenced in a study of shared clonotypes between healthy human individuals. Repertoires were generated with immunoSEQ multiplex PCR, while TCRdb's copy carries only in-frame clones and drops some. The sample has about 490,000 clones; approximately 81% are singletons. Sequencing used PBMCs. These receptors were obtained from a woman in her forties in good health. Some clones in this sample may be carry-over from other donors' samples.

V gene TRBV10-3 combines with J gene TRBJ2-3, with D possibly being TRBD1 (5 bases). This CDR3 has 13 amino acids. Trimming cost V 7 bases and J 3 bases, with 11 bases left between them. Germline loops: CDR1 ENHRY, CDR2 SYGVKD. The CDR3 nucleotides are TGTGCCATCAATGGCAGGGCGACAGATACGCAGTATTTT. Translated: CAINGRATDTQYF.

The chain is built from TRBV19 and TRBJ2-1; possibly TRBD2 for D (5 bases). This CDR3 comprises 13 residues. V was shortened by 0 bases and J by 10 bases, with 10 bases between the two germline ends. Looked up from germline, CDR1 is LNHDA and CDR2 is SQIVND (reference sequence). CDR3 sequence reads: CASSIDRGWEQFF. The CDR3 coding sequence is TGTGCCAGTAGTATAGATCGGGGATGGGAGCAGTTCTTC.

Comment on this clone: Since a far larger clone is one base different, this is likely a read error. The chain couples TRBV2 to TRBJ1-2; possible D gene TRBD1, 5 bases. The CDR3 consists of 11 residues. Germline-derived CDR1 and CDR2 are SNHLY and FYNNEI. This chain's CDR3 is CALGRGYVYTF. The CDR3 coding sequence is TGTGCCCTCGGGAGGGGCTATGTCTACACCTTC.

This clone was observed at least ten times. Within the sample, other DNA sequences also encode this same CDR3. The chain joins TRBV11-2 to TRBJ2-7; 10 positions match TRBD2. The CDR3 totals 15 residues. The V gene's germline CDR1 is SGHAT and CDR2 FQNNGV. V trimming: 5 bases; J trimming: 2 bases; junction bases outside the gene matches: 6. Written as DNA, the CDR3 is TGTGCCAGCAGCCTCCGACTAGCGGGTCCCTACGAGCAGTACTTC. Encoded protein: CASSLRLAGPYEQYF.

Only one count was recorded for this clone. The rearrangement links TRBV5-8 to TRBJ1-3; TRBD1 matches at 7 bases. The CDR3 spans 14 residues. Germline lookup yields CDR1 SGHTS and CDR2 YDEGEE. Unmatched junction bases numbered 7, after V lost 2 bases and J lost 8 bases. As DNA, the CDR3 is TGTGCCAGCAGCTTCTGGGACAGCAGAGACACCATATATTTT. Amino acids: CASSFWDSRDTIYF.

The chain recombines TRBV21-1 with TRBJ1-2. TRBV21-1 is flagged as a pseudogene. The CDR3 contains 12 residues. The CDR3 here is CASRQRNYGYTF. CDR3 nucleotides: TGTGCCAGCAGACAGCGGAACTATGGCTACACCTTC.

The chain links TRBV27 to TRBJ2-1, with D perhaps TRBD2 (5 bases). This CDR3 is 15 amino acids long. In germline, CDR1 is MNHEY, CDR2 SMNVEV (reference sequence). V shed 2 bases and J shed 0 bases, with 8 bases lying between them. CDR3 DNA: TGTGCCAGCAGTTTACGTGGGAGCTCCTACAATGAGCAGTTCTTC. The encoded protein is CASSLRGSSYNEQFF.

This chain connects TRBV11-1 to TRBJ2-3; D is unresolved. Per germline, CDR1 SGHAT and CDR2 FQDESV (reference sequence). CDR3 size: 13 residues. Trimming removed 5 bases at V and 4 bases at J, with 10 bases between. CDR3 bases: TGTGCCAGCAGCCTCAGGCTAGCAGATACGCAGTATTTT. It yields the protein CASSLRLADTQYF. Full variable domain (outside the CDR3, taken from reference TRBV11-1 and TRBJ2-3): EAEVAQSPRYKITEKSQAVAFWCDPISGHATLYWYRQILGQGPELLVQFQDESVVDDSQLPKDRFSAERLKGVDSTLKIQPAELGDSAMYLCASSLRLADTQYFGPGTRLTVL.

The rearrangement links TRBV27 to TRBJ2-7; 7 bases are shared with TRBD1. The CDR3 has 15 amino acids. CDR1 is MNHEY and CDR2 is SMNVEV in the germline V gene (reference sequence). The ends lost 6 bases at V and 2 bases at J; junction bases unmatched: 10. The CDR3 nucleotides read TGTGCCAGCAGCCAGTTGGGACAGAAGGCCTACGAGCAGTACTTC. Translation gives CASSQLGQKAYEQYF.

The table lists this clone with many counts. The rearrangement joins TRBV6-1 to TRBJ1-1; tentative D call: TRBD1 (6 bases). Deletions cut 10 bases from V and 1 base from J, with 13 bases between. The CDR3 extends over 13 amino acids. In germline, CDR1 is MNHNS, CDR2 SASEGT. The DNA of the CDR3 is TGTGCCACCACTTGGACAGCGAACACTGAAGCTTTCTTT. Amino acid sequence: CATTWTANTEAFF.

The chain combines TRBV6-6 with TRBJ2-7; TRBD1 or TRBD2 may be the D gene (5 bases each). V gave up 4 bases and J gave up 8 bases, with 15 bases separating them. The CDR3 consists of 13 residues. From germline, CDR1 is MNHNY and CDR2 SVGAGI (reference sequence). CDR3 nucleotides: TGTGCCAGCAGTTCGGGACCTAACCATAAGCAGTACTTC. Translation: CASSSGPNHKQYF.

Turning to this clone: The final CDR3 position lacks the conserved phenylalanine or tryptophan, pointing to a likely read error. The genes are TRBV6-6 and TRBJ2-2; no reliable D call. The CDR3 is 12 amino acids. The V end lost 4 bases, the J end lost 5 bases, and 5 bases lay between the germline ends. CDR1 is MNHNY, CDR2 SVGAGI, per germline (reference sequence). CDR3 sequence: CASSFGTGELFS. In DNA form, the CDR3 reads TGTGCCAGCAGTTTCGGGACCGGGGAGCTGTTTTCT.

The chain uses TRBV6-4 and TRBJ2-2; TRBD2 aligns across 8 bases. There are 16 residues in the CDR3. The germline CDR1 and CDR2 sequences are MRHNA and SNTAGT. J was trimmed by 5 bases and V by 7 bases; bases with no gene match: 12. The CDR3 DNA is TGTGCCAGCACGGATACTAGCGGAGATGGGACCGGGGAGCTGTTTTTT. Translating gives CASTDTSGDGTGELFF.

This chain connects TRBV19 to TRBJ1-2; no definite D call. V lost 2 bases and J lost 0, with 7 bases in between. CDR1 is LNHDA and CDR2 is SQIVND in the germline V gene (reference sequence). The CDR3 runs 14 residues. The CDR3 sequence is CASSITEANYGYTF. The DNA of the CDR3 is TGTGCCAGTAGTATAACAGAAGCTAACTATGGCTACACCTTC.

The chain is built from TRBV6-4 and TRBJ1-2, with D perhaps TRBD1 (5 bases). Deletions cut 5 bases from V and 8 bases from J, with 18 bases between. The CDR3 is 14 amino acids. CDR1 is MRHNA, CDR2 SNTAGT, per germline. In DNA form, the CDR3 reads TGTGCCAGCAGTACCCCCGGGGGGTTTTGGGGCTACACCTTC. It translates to CASSTPGGFWGYTF.

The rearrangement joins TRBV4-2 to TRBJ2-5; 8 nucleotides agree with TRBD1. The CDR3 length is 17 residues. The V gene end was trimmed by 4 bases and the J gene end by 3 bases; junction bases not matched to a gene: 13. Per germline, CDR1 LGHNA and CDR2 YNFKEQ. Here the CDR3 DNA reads TGTGCCAGCAGCCCCTCCGGACAGGGAAAGTATGAAGAGACCCAGTACTTC. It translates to CASSPSGQGKYEETQYF.

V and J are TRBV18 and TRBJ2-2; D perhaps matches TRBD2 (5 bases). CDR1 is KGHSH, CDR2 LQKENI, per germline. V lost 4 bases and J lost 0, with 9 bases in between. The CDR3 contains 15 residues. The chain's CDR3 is CASSRAGTNTGELFF. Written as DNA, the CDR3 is TGTGCCAGCTCACGCGCCGGGACGAACACCGGGGAGCTGTTTTTT.

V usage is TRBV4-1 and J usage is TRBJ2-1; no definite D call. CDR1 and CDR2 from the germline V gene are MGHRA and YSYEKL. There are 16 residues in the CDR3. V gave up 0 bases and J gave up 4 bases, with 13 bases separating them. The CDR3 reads CASSQEGKWGYNEQFF. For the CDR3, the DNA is TGCGCCAGCAGCCAAGAAGGTAAATGGGGATACAATGAGCAGTTCTTC.

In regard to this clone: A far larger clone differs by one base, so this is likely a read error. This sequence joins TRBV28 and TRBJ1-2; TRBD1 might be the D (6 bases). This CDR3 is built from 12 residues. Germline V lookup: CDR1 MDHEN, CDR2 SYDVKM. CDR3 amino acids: CASSLTGYGHTF. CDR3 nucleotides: TGTGCCAGCAGTTTGACAGGCTATGGCCACACCTTC.

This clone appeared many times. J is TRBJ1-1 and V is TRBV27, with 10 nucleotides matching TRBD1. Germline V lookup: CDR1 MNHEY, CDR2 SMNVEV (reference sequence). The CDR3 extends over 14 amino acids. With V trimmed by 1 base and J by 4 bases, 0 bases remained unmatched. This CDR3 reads CASSLWTGGTEAFF. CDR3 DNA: TGTGCCAGCAGTTTATGGACAGGGGGCACTGAAGCTTTCTTT.

The CDR3 loop reads CASSRESGYEQYF. In DNA form, the CDR3 reads TGTGCCAGCTCACGGGAGAGTGGATACGAGCAGTACTTC. This chain connects TRBV18 to TRBJ2-7; possible D gene TRBD2, 5 bases. V was trimmed by 4 bases and J by 4 bases, leaving 11 bases between them. CDR3 size: 13 residues. Germline V gene lookup returns CDR1 KGHSH and CDR2 LQKENI.

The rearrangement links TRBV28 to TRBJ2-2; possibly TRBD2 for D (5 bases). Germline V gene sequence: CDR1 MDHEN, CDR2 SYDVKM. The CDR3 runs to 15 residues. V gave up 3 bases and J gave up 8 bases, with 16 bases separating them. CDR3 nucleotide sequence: TGTGCCAGCAGTTTCCCTCCCCTCACGGGAGGGGAGCTGTTTTTT. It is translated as CASSFPPLTGGELFF. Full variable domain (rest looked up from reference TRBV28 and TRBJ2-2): DVKVTQSSRYLVKRTGEKVFLECVQDMDHENMFWYRQDPGLGLRLIYFSYDVKMKEKGDIPEGYSVSREKKERFSLILESASTNQTSMYLCASSFPPLTGGELFFGEGSRLTVL.

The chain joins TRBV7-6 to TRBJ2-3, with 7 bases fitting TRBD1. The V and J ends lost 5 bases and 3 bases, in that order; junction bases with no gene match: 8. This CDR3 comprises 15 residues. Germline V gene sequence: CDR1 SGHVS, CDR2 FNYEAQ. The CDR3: CASSQDRAATDTQYF. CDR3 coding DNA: TGTGCCAGCAGCCAAGACAGGGCTGCTACAGATACGCAGTATTTT.

The CDR3 loop is CASSVTGWSEQYF. CDR3 in DNA: TGTGCCAGCAGCGTAACAGGGTGGTCCGAGCAGTACTTC. The rearrangement uses TRBV9 and TRBJ2-7, with D maybe TRBD1 (6 bases). Trimming cost V 1 base and J 6 bases, with 11 bases left between them. There are 13 residues in the CDR3. CDR1 SGDLS and CDR2 YYNGEE come from the germline V gene.